The TCR beta chain described here comes from a study of T cell repertoires in cytomegalovirus infection. On this clonotype itself: As yet, its antigen is unknown. Just one base apart from a much larger clone, this may be a read error.

CDR1 is SGHTA, CDR2 FQGNSA, per germline. CDR3 length equals 18 residues. V lost 1 base, J lost 5 bases, and 12 bases stayed unmatched. Study-wide findings and caveats: Carriers of CMV plus the relevant HLA were identified by cumulative public TCR beta family frequency.

TCRdb analysed the reads with MiXCR anew, one entry per CDR3 protein. Here the sample spans about 700,000 distinct CDR3 sequences, around 31% being singletons. The TCR originated in a human donor in good health (CMV status not recorded). Some clones in this sample may be carry-over from other donors' samples. V usage is TRBV7-2 and J usage is TRBJ2-3; TRBD2 matches 10 bases. The sample was cultured PBMCs, taken from culture after CMV antigen stimulation. This CDR3 is CASSLVGASGSWGDTQYF. Written as DNA, the CDR3 is TGTGCCAGCAGCTTAGTGGGGGCTAGCGGGAGCTGGGGAGATACGCAGTATTTT.